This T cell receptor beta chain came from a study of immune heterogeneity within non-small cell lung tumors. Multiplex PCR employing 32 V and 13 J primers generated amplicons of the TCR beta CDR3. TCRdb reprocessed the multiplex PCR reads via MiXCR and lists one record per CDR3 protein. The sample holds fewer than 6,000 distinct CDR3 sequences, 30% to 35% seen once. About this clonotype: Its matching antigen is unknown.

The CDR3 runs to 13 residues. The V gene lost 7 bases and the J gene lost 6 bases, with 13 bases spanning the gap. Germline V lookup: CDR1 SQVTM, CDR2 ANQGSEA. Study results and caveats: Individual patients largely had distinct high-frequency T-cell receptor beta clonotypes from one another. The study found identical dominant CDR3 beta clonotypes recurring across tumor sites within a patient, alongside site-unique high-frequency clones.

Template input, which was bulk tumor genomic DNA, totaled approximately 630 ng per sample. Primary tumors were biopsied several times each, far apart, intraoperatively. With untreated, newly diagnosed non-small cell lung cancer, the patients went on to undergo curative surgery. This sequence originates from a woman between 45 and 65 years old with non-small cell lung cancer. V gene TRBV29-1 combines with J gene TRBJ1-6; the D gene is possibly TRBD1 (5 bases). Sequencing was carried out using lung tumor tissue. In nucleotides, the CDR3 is TGCAGCGGCCGGGACGGTTCTAATTCACCCCTCCACTTT. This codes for CSGRDGSNSPLHF.